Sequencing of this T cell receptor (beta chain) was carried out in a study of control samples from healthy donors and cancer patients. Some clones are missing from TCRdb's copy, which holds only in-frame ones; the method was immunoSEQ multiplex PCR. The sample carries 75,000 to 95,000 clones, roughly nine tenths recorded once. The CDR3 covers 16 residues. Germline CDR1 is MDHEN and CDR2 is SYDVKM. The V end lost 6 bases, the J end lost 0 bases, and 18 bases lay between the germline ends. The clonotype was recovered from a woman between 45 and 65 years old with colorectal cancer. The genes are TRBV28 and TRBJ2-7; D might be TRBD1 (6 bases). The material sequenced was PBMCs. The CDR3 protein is CASSPTGTPPSYEQYV. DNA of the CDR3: TGTGCCAGCAGCCCTACCGGGACACCACCCTCCTACGAGCAGTACGTC.